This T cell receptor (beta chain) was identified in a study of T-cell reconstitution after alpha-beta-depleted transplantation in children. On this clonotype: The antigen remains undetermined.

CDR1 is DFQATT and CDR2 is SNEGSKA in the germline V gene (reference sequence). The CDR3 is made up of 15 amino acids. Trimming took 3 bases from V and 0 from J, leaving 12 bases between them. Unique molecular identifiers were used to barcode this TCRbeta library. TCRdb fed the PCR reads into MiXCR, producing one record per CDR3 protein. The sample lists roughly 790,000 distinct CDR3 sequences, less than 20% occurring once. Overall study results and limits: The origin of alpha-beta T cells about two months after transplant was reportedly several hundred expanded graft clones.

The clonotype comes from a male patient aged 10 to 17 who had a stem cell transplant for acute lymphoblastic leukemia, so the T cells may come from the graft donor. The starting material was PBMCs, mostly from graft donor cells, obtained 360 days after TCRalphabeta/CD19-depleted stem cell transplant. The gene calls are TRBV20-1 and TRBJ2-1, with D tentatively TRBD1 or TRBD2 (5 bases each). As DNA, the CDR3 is TGCAGTGCTAGCGAGGGGTCCTCCTCCTACAATGAGCAGTTCTTC. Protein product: CSASEGSSSYNEQFF.